A single sample is the source of the 23 T cell receptor beta chains below, sequenced in a study of neoadjuvant anti-PD-1 for oral cavity cancer. This table comes from immunoSEQ multiplex PCR, and its TCRdb copy is limited to in-frame clones, with some not included. In the table there are approximately 15,000 clones, around 64% of which are singletons. The starting material was PBMCs, obtained before nivolumab (anti-PD-1) treatment. Receptors were obtained from a person aged 35-79 years with oral cavity squamous cell carcinoma.

The chain couples TRBV6-1 to TRBJ2-3; 9 positions agree with TRBD2. V was pared by 7 bases and J by 6 bases, with 8 bases of the junction left unmatched. The CDR3 runs to 14 residues. CDR1 MNHNS and CDR2 SASEGT come from the germline V gene. CDR3 bases: TGTGCCAGCATTCGGGGACTAGCTTCCGATACGCAGTATTTT. Its translation: CASIRGLASDTQYF.

The V and J genes are TRBV9 and TRBJ1-2; a weak D match, TRBD1 (5 bases). The V and J ends lost 3 bases and 0 bases respectively, with 15 bases between them. The CDR3 contains 16 residues. The germline CDR1 and CDR2 sequences are SGDLS and YYNGEE. CDR3 DNA sequence: TGTGCCAGCAGCGCCATCCCCGCACAGGCTAACTATGGCTACACCTTC. It specifies CASSAIPAQANYGYTF. Together with reference TRBV9 and TRBJ1-2, the CDR3 gives the full variable domain: DSGVTQTPKHLITATGQRVTLRCSPRSGDLSVYWYQQSLDQGLQFLIQYYNGEERAKGNILERFSAQQFPDLHSELNLSSLELGDSALYFCASSAIPAQANYGYTFGSGTRLTVV.

Details on this clone: Compared with germline, one end of the junction differs, possibly owing to a read error. V and J are TRBV4-2 and TRBJ1-2, with TRBD1 matching 7 bases. Germline V gene data show CDR1 as LGHNA and CDR2 as YNFKEQ. CDR3 size: 14 residues. CDR3 region: CASSQEGRGHKALF. DNA for the CDR3: TGTGCCAGCAGCCAAGAGGGTAGGGGGCATAAAGCCCTCTTC.

V and J are TRBV5-6 and TRBJ1-4; no firm D call. The CDR3 covers 14 residues. CDR1 SGHDT and CDR2 YYEEEE come from the germline V gene. Trimming stripped 1 base from V and 0 bases from J, with 4 bases between. This chain's CDR3 is CASSLTTTNEKLFF. The CDR3 DNA follows: TGTGCCAGCAGCTTGACAACAACTAATGAAAAACTGTTTTTT.

This chain joins TRBV6-4 and TRBJ2-3; 9 nucleotides match TRBD1. CDR3 length: 15 residues. The germline V gene encodes CDR1 MRHNA and CDR2 SNTAGT. The V gene end was trimmed by 3 bases and the J gene end by 0 bases; junction bases not matched to a gene: 1. The CDR3 bases are TGTGCCAGCAGTGAGACAGGGGGAAGCACAGATACGCAGTATTTT. Translating gives CASSETGGSTDTQYF.

The chain joins TRBV14 to TRBJ2-2; unclear D gene. V gave up 4 bases and J gave up 5 bases, with 8 bases separating them. The CDR3 covers 13 residues. Germline V gene data show CDR1 as SGHDN and CDR2 as FVKESK. CDR3 region: CASSLLVTGELFF. DNA for the CDR3: TGTGCCAGCAGCCTCTTGGTTACCGGGGAGCTGTTTTTT.

This clone has only a few counts. The V call is TRBV18, the J call TRBJ2-5, with D uncertain. Trimming stripped 6 bases from V and 1 base from J, with 9 bases between. There are 13 residues in the CDR3. Germline CDR1 is KGHSH and CDR2 is LQKENI. The DNA for the CDR3 is TGTGCCAGCTCGCGGTGGGGCCAAGAGACCCAGTACTTC. Encoded protein: CASSRWGQETQYF.

This chain uses TRBV5-1 with TRBJ1-5; tentatively, D is TRBD1 (5 bases). The CDR3 runs 15 residues. Per germline, CDR1 SGHRS and CDR2 YFSETQ. V was shortened by 6 bases and J by 7 bases, with 20 bases between the two germline ends. The CDR3 here is CASTPGGEVGQPQHF. CDR3 in DNA: TGCGCCAGCACCCCCGGGGGAGAGGTAGGACAGCCCCAGCATTTT.

The chain has TRBV21-1 and TRBJ2-5. TRBV21-1 is labeled a pseudogene. CDR3 length equals 21 residues. In DNA form, the CDR3 reads TGTGCCAGCAGCAAACCCCAGAACAAGGCGCGCCGTTCCCCGGCAAAAGAGACCCAGTACTTC. It specifies CASSKPQNKARRSPAKETQYF.

This clone was detected only a few times. The chain uses TRBV5-1 and TRBJ2-7; 8 bases agree with TRBD1. The CDR3 consists of 15 residues. V shed 6 bases and J 4 bases; nucleotides not matched to a gene: 12. Germline CDR1 reads SGHRS; CDR2 reads YFSETQ. The chain's CDR3 is CASTKRAGGNYEQYF. The CDR3, as DNA: TGCGCCAGCACAAAGCGGGCAGGGGGCAATTACGAGCAGTACTTC.

As concerns this clone: At one end, the junction sequence differs from germline, possibly due to a read error. The rearrangement links TRBV28 to TRBJ2-7, with 7 bases matching TRBD2. Germline CDR1 MDHEN, CDR2 SYDVKM. The CDR3 loop spans 14 amino acids. The CDR3 nucleotides read TGTGCCAGCACTTTACCGGGGGGTACGTACGAGCAGTACTTC. Translating it yields CASTLPGGTYEQYF.

CDR3 in amino acids: CASSPPGLAGGFYEQFF. The CDR3 region has the DNA TGTGCCAGCAGCCCTCCGGGACTAGCGGGGGGCTTCTATGAGCAGTTCTTC. The chain recombines TRBV7-2 with TRBJ2-1; 15 nucleotides align to TRBD2. The germline V gene encodes CDR1 SGHTA and CDR2 FQGNSA. CDR3 size: 17 residues. Losses at the gene ends were 5 bases for V and 8 bases for J; bases not matched to a gene: 10. The variable domain in full, completed from reference TRBV7-2 and TRBJ2-1, reads GAGVSQSPSNKVTEKGKDVELRCDPISGHTALYWYRQSLGQGLEFLIYFQGNSAPDKSGLPSDRFSAERTGGSVSTLTIQRTQQEDSAVYLCASSPPGLAGGFYEQFFGPGTRLTVL.

The table lists this clone with a few counts. The rearrangement uses TRBV10-3 and TRBJ1-5, with D hard to call. CDR3 size: 13 residues. Trimming stripped 2 bases from V and 4 bases from J, with 6 bases between. Looked up from germline, CDR1 is ENHRY and CDR2 is SYGVKD. The CDR3 loop is CAISEIENQPQHF. The DNA for the CDR3 is TGTGCCATCAGTGAGATTGAAAATCAGCCCCAGCATTTT.

This chain connects TRBV29-1 to TRBJ1-2; D is unclear. The germline V gene has CDR1 SQVTM and CDR2 ANQGSEA. The CDR3 length is 11 residues. Trimming removed 5 bases from V and 6 bases from J, with 10 bases in between. The CDR3 reads CSVPLHNGYTF. The CDR3 DNA sequence: TGCAGCGTTCCCCTTCACAATGGCTACACCTTC.

This sequence joins TRBV7-9 and TRBJ2-4; the match to TRBD2 covers 10 bases. Germline V gene sequence: CDR1 SEHNR, CDR2 FQNEAQ (reference sequence). The CDR3 spans 17 residues. Trimming removed 2 bases from V and 6 bases from J; junction bases left unmatched: 10. The CDR3 protein is CASSLIGVSGGTNIQYF. CDR3 nucleotides: TGTGCCAGCAGCTTAATAGGGGTTAGCGGGGGGACAAACATTCAGTACTTC.

The chain has TRBV18 and TRBJ2-7; 7 nucleotides match TRBD1. Per the germline V gene, CDR1 is KGHSH and CDR2 is LQKENI. The CDR3 spans 16 residues. V lost 3 bases and J lost 1; bases outside the gene matches: 9. CDR3 nucleotides: TGTGCCAGCTCACCGCAGGGACAGTTACAATCCTACGAGCAGTACTTC. The encoded protein is CASSPQGQLQSYEQYF.

The chain links TRBV27 to TRBJ2-7, with D perhaps TRBD2 (6 bases). The V end lost 0 bases, the J end lost 0 bases, and 9 bases lay between the germline ends. In germline, CDR1 is MNHEY, CDR2 SMNVEV (reference sequence). The CDR3 sequence is 15 residues long. CDR3 region: CASSLSGTGSYEQYF. CDR3 DNA sequence: TGTGCCAGCAGTTTATCGGGGACTGGCTCCTACGAGCAGTACTTC.

This clone has more than one count but fewer than ten. This sequence joins TRBV5-6 and TRBJ1-1; no reliable D call. The germline CDR1 and CDR2 sequences are SGHDT and YYEEEE. With 2 bases removed from V and 4 bases from J, the gap between germline ends came to 6 bases. This CDR3 has 12 residues. The CDR3 here is CASSLPSTEAFF. CDR3 bases: TGTGCCAGCAGCTTACCGTCCACTGAAGCTTTCTTT.

The gene calls are TRBV4-2 and TRBJ1-1; no clear D gene. Germline CDR1 is LGHNA and CDR2 is YNFKEQ. This CDR3 spans 17 amino acids. V lost 3 bases to trimming and J lost 0 bases, with 17 bases between them. The CDR3 loop is CASSHPDRGSVNTEAFF. CDR3 DNA: TGTGCCAGCAGCCACCCCGACCGAGGGTCGGTGAACACTGAAGCTTTCTTT.

This rearrangement joins TRBV28 to TRBJ2-3; 14 bases fit TRBD2. Germline assignment: CDR1 MDHEN and CDR2 SYDVKM. With V trimmed by 10 bases and J by 0 bases, 12 bases remained unmatched. This CDR3 is 18 amino acids long. CDR3 protein: CATMPGLAGESSTDTQYF. CDR3 nucleotides: TGTGCCACCATGCCGGGACTAGCGGGAGAATCGAGCACAGATACGCAGTATTTT.

The chain has TRBV4-2 and TRBJ1-1; TRBD1 agrees at 9 bases. CDR3 length equals 15 residues. V was pared by 4 bases and J by 1 base, with 4 bases of the junction left unmatched. CDR1 and CDR2 from the germline V gene are LGHNA and YNFKEQ. The CDR3 spells CASSLRDRENTEAFF. The CDR3 region has the DNA TGTGCCAGCAGCCTGCGGGACAGGGAGAACACTGAAGCTTTCTTT.

The chain has TRBV30 and TRBJ2-3; TRBD1 aligns across 9 bases. Germline values: CDR1 GTSNPN, CDR2 SVGIG (reference sequence). The CDR3 runs 15 residues. The ends lost 6 bases at V and 2 bases at J; junction bases unmatched: 9. The CDR3 DNA sequence: TGTGCCTGCGGCGTTGGGACAGGGTCCACAGATACGCAGTATTTT. Residues: CACGVGTGSTDTQYF.

V is TRBV5-1 and J is TRBJ2-1, with 15 bases that match TRBD2. Germline V gives CDR1 SGHRS, CDR2 YFSETQ. After removal of 4 bases from V and 0 bases from J, the junction contained 8 bases not matched to a gene. The length of the CDR3 is 19 residues. CDR3 in amino acids: CASSPRTSGGASSYNEQFF. The CDR3 DNA sequence: TGCGCCAGCAGCCCCCGGACTAGCGGGGGGGCGAGCTCCTACAATGAGCAGTTCTTC. Full variable domain (rest looked up from reference TRBV5-1 and TRBJ2-1): KAGVTQTPRYLIKTRGQQVTLSCSPISGHRSVSWYQQTPGQGLQFLFEYFSETQRNKGNFPGRFSGRQFSNSRSEMNVSTLELGDSALYLCASSPRTSGGASSYNEQFFGPGTRLTVL.